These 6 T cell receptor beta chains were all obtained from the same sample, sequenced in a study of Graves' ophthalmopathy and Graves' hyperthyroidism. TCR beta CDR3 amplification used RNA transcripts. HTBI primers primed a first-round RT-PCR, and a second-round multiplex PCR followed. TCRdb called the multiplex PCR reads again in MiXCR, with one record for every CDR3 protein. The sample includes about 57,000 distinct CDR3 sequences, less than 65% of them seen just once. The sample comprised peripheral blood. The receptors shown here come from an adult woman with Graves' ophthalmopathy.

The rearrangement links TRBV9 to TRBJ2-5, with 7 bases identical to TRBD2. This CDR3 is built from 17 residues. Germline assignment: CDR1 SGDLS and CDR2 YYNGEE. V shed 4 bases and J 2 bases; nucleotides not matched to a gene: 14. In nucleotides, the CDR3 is TGTGCCAGCAGCCTAAGCGGGGTGGGAGGGGTTCAAGAGACCCAGTACTTC. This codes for CASSLSGVGGVQETQYF.

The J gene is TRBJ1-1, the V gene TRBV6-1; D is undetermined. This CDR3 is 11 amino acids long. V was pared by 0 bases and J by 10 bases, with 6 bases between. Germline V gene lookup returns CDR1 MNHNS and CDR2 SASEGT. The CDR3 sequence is CASSEAGGAFF. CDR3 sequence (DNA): TGTGCCAGCAGTGAAGCGGGTGGAGCTTTCTTT.

CDR3 sequence (DNA): TGTGCCAGCAGCGTAGGGGGCGAGAAGTTATATAGCAATCAGCCCCAGCATTTT. Protein sequence: CASSVGGEKLYSNQPQHF. The V call is TRBV9, the J call TRBJ1-5; D perhaps matches TRBD1 (5 bases). The germline CDR1 and CDR2 sequences are SGDLS and YYNGEE. The CDR3 is 18 residues long. Trimming stripped 0 bases from V and 0 bases from J, with 16 bases between.

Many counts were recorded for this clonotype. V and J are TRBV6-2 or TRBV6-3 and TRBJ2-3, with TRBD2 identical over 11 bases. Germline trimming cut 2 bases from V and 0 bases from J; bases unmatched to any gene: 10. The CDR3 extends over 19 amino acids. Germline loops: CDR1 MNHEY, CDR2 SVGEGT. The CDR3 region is CASSYRPGTSGTSTDTQYF. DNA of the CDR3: TGTGCCAGCAGTTACCGTCCCGGGACTAGCGGTACTAGCACAGATACGCAGTATTTT.

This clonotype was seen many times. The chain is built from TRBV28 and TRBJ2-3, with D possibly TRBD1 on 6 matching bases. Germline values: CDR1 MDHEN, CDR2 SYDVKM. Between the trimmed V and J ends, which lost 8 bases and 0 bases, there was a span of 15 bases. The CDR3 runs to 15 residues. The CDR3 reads CASQSGTPSTDTQYF. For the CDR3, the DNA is TGTGCCAGCCAGTCCGGGACACCTAGCACAGATACGCAGTATTTT. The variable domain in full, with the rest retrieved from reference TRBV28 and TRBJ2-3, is DVKVTQSSRYLVKRTGEKVFLECVQDMDHENMFWYRQDPGLGLRLIYFSYDVKMKEKGDIPEGYSVSREKKERFSLILESASTNQTSMYLCASQSGTPSTDTQYFGPGTRLTVL.

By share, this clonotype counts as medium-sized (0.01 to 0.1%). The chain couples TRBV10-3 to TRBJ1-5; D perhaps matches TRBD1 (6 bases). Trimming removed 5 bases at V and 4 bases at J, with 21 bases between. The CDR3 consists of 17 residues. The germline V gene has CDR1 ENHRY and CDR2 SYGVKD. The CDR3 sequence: CAISHGTHVLGNQPQHF. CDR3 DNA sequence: TGTGCCATCAGTCACGGGACACATGTTCTTGGGAATCAGCCCCAGCATTTT.